The TCR beta chain under discussion was sequenced for a study of vaccination effects on CD4 cells after COVID-19. Study as a whole: Pools of viral peptides were used by the ViraFEST assay to expand antigen-specific CD4+ T cells ahead of sequencing.

Trimming pared 9 bases from V and 2 bases from J, leaving 26 bases between. Germline lookup yields CDR1 MNHEY and CDR2 SMNVEV (reference sequence). CDR3 length: 17 residues. About this clone: The target antigen is unknown.

Researchers isolated CD4+ T cells once about eleven days of culture had elapsed. Between March and December 2020, the person had a SARS-CoV-2 infection that PCR confirmed. Two doses of either BNT162b2 or mRNA-1273 were given to each participant. The data were produced by immunoSEQ multiplex PCR, yet TCRdb's version contains in-frame clones alone and is incomplete. In the table there are about 46,000 clones, 74% of which are singletons. This clonotype was sampled from a human donor who had a prior SARS-CoV-2 infection. The specimen was CD4+ T cells from PBMCs cultured without peptide, collected after COVID-19 vaccination. The V and J genes are TRBV27 and TRBJ2-7, with D tentatively TRBD1 (5 bases). CDR3 sequence reads: CARASLLNRTFTYEQYF. As DNA, the CDR3 is TGTGCCAGGGCAAGCCTCCTAAACAGGACATTTACCTACGAGCAGTACTTC.